Listed below are T cell receptor beta chains from one sample, sequenced in a study of radiotherapy plus CTLA-4 blockade in lung cancer. Generated by immunoSEQ multiplex PCR, the TCRdb table keeps only in-frame clones and is missing some. The sample holds 90,000 to 100,000 clones; roughly 80% are singletons and the top ten take about 25%. The source material was peripheral blood, sampled from a patient treated with radiotherapy plus ipilimumab. These receptors were obtained from a human donor with non-small cell lung cancer that progressed on radiotherapy plus ipilimumab. Each CDR3 is given with its conserved first and last residue.

cdr3_aa: CASSHQETTDTQYF
j_call: TRBJ2-3
cdr3_length: 14
v_call: TRBV18

cdr3_aa: CASSIRQGYEQYF
j_call: TRBJ2-7
cdr3_length: 13
v_call: TRBV19

cdr3_aa: CASTGSSNQPQHF
j_call: TRBJ1-5
cdr3_length: 13
v_call: TRBV28

cdr3_aa: CASSPQPGGWTEAFF
j_call: TRBJ1-1
cdr3_length: 15
v_call: TRBV27

cdr3_aa: CASSQRYSNQPQHF
j_call: TRBJ1-5
cdr3_length: 14
v_call: TRBV18

cdr3_aa: CASSFGLAGTDTQYF
j_call: TRBJ2-3
cdr3_length: 15
v_call: TRBV5-4

cdr3_aa: CASSLEGQANTEAFF
j_call: TRBJ1-1
cdr3_length: 15
v_call: TRBV5-4

cdr3_aa: CASSPRQGAENTEAFF
j_call: TRBJ1-1
cdr3_length: 16
v_call: TRBV18

cdr3_aa: CASMLGGGSETEAFF
j_call: TRBJ1-1
cdr3_length: 15
v_call: TRBV10-2

cdr3_aa: CASSTISGPNYGYTF
j_call: TRBJ1-2
cdr3_length: 15
v_call: TRBV18

cdr3_aa: CAWSTDSGNTIYF
j_call: TRBJ1-3
cdr3_length: 13
v_call: TRBV30

cdr3_aa: CATSRERTLDYTF
j_call: TRBJ1-2
cdr3_length: 13
v_call: TRBV15